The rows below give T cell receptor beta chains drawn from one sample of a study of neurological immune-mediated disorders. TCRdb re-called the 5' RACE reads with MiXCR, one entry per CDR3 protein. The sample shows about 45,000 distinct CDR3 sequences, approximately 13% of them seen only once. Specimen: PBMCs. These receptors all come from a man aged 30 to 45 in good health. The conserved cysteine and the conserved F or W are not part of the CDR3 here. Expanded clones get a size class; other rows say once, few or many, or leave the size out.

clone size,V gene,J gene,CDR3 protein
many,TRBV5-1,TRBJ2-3,ASRPSGSRKDTQY
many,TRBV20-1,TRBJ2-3,SATKGLAAISTDTQY
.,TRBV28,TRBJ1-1,STSSPEGDTEAF
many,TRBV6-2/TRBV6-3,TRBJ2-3,ASRYEPAETQY
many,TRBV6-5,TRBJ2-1,ATRLAGYNEQF
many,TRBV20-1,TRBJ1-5,SAQDREGQPQH
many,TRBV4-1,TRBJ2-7,ASSQFDYLTSYEQY
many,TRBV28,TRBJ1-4,ASSSPGGGATNEKLF
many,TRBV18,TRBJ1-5,ASSQGNQPQH
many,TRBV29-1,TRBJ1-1,SVEANTGAF
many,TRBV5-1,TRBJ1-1,ASNARPTDRPLNTEAF
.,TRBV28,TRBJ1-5,ASSFLLKNQPQH
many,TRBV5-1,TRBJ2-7,ASSPTSGTYEQY
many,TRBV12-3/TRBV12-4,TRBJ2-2,ASSQGQGVIHGELF
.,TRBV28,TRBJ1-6,AGSFGYNSSLH
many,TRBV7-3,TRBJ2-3,ASSHGLAGEGTQY